This TCR beta chain was captured by sequencing in a study of beta chain features in type 1 diabetes. Across the study: The number of sorted cells examined across all samples was some 98,000,000.

Overall study findings and caveats: A potential PCR bias toward shorter templates would be equal in patient and control samples.

V trimming: 5 bases; J trimming: 5 bases; junction bases outside the gene matches: 9. This CDR3 has 15 residues. In germline, CDR1 is MNHNS, CDR2 SASEGT. As for this clone: What it binds is unknown.

Expressed TCRB transcripts were sequenced after all isolated RNA was converted to cDNA. Here immunoSEQ multiplex PCR was the method, and the copy in TCRdb shows in-frame clones only, minus some. The sample lists around 180,000 clones, about 13% occurring once. A sort by CD45RO/CCR7/CD25/CD127/CD95/CD27 yielded CD4+ naive, central memory, regulatory and stem cell-like memory cells. Sample: central memory CD4+ T cells from blood. The clonotype originates from a woman younger than 35 in good health. The V and J genes are TRBV6-1 and TRBJ2-3; 8 bases agree with TRBD2. CDR3 in amino acids: CASSPGLGGVDTQYF. The DNA for the CDR3 is TGTGCCAGCAGTCCGGGACTAGGAGGCGTAGATACGCAGTATTTT.